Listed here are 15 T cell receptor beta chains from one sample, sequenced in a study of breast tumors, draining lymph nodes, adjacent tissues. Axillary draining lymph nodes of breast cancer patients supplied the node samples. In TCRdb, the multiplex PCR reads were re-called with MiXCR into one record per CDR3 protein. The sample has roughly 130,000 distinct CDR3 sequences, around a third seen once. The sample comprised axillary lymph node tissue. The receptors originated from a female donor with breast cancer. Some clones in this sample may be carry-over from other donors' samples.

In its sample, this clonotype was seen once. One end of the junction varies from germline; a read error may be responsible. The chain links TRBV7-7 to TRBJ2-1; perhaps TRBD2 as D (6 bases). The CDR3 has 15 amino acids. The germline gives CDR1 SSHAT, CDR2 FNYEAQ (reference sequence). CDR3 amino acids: CASSHQKGGPNEQFF. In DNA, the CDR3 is TGTGCTAGCAGCCATCAGAAGGGAGGTCCCAATGAGCAGTTCTTC.

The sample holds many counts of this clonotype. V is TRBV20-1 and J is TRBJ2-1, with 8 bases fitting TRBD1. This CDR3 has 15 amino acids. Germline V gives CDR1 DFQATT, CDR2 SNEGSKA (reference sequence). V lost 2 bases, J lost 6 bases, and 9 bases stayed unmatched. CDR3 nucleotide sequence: TGCAGTGCTAGATCCGTCAGGGGGCTTAGCAATGAGCAGTTCTTC. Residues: CSARSVRGLSNEQFF.

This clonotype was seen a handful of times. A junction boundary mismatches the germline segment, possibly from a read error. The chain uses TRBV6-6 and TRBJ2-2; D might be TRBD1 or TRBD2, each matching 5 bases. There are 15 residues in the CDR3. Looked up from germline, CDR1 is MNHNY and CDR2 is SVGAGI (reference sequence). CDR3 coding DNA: TGTGCCAGCAGTCACTCGATGGGGGACACCGGGGAGCTGTTTTTT. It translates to CASSHSMGDTGELFF.

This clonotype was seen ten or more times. The CDR3: CASSLLAGTGGNEQFF. For the CDR3, the DNA is TGTGCCAGCAGCCTATTGGCCGGGACAGGGGGCAATGAGCAGTTCTTC. This chain connects TRBV14 to TRBJ2-1, with 11 bases fitting TRBD1. This CDR3 spans 16 amino acids. The ends lost 4 bases at V and 6 bases at J; junction bases unmatched: 8. CDR1 and CDR2 from the germline V gene are SGHDN and FVKESK.

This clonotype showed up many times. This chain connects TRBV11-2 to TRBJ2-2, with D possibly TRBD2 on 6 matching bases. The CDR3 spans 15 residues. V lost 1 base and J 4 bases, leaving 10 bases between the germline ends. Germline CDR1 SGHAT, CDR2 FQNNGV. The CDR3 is CASSLVSGFTGELFF. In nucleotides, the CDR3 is TGTGCCAGCAGCTTAGTAAGCGGGTTCACCGGGGAGCTGTTTTTT. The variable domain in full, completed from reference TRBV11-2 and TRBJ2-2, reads EAGVAQSPRYKIIEKRQSVAFWCNPISGHATLYWYQQILGQGPKLLIQFQNNGVVDDSQLPKDRFSAERLKGVDSTLKIQPAKLEDSAVYLCASSLVSGFTGELFFGEGSRLTVL.

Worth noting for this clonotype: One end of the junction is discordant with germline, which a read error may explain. This CDR3 is CASRSYTGGLFF. CDR3 nucleotides: TGTGCCAGCCGCTCATATACCGGGGGGCTGTTTTTT. The gene calls are TRBV7-3 and TRBJ2-2; possibly TRBD2 for D (6 bases). The germline V gene encodes CDR1 SGHTA and CDR2 FQGTGA. CDR3 size: 12 residues.

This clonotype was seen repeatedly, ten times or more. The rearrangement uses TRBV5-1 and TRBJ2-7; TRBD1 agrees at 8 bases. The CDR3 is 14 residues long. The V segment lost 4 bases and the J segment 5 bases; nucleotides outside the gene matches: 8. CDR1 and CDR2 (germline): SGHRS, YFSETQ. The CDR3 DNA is TGCGCCAGCAGCACTGGACAGGGTTTAAACGAGCAGTACTTC. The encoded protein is CASSTGQGLNEQYF.

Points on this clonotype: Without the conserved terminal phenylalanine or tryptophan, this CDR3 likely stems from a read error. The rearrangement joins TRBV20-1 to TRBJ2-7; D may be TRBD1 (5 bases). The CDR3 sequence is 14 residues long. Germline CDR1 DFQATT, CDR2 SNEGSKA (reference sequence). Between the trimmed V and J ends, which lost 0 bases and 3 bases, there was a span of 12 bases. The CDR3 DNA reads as TGCAGTGCTAGAGATCTACAGGAGATCTACGAGCAGTACCTC. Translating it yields CSARDLQEIYEQYL.

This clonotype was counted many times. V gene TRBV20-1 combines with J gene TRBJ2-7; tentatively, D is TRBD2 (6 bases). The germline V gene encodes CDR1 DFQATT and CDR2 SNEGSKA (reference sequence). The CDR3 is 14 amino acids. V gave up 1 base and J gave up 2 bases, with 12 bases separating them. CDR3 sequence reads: CSARAAGKAYEQYF. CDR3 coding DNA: TGCAGTGCTAGAGCGGCGGGAAAAGCCTACGAGCAGTACTTC.

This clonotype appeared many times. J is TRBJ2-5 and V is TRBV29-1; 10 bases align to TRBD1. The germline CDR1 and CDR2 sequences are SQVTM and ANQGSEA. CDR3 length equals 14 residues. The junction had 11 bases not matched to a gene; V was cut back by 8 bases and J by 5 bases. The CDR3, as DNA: TGCAGCCTTTGCGTTCAGGGACAGGGGGAGACCCAGTACTTC. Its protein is CSLCVQGQGETQYF.

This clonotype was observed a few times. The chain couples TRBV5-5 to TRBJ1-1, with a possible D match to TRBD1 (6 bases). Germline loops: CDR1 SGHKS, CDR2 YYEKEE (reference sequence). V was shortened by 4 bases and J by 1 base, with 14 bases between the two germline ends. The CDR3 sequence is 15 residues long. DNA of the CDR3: TGTGCCAGCAGCCTCGGACAGCGACAGAACACTGAAGCTTTCTTT. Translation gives CASSLGQRQNTEAFF.

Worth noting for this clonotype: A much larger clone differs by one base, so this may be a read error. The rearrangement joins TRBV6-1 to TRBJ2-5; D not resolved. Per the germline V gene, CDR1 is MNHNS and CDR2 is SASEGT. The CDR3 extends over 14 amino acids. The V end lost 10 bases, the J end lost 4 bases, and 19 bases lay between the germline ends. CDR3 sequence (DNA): TGTGCCAACACGGCTGGGTCGCGGCCAGAGACCCAGTACTTC. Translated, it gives CANTAGSRPETQYF.

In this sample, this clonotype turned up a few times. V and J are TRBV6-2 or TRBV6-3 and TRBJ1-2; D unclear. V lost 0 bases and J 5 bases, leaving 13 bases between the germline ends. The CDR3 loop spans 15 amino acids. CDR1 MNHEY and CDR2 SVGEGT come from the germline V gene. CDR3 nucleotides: TGTGCCAGCAGTTACTCCGACACCTCGGGGTATGGCTACACCTTC. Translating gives CASSYSDTSGYGYTF.

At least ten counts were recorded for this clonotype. CDR3 region: CASSSQRTGELFF. The CDR3 coding sequence is TGTGCCAGCAGTTCCCAACGAACCGGGGAGCTGTTTTTT. The chain combines TRBV12-3 or TRBV12-4 with TRBJ2-2; no firm D call. Trimming removed 4 bases from V and 5 bases from J, with 8 bases in between. This CDR3 has 13 amino acids.

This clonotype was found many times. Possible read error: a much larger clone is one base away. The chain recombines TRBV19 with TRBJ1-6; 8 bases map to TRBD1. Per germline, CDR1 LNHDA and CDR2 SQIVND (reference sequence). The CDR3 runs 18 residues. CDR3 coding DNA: TGTGCCAGTAGTATAGACGGTCAGGGGGCGATGTCGAATTCACCCCCCCACTTT. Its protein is CASSIDGQGAMSNSPPHF. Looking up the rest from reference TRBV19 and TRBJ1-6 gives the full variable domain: DGGITQSPKYLFRKEGQNVTLSCEQNLNHDAMYWYRQDPGQGLRLIYYSQIVNDFQKGDIAEGYSVSREKKESFPLTVTSAQKNPTAFYLCASSIDGQGAMSNSPPHFGNGTRLTVT.